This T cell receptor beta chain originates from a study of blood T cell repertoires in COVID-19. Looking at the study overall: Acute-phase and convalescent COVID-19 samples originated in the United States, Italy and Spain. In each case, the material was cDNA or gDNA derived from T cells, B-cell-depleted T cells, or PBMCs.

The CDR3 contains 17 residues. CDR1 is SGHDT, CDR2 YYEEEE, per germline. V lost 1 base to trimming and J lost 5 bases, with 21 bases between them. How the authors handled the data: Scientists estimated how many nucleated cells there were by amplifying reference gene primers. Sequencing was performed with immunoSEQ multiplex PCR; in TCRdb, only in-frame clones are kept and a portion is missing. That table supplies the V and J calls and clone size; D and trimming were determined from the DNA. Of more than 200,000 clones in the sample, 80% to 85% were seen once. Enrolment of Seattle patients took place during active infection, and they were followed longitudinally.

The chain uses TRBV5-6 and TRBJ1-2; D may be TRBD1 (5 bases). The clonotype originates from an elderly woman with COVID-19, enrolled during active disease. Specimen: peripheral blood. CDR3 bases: TGTGCCAGCAGCTTGAACGCACGGGGGTCGGAACTATATGGCTACACCTTC. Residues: CASSLNARGSELYGYTF.